This T cell receptor (beta chain) was sequenced for a study of blood T cell repertoires in COVID-19. Assay used: immunoSEQ multiplex PCR; TCRdb lists only in-frame clones, some missing. Of about 250,000 clones in the sample, approximately 85% were seen once. V lost 5 bases and J lost 6, with 10 bases in between. CDR3 length equals 13 residues. The germline V gene encodes CDR1 SGHAT and CDR2 FQNNGV. This TCR was recovered from a woman older than 75 with COVID-19, enrolled during active disease. The chain employs TRBV11-2 and TRBJ2-2, with D tentatively TRBD1 (6 bases). The sample was peripheral blood. The CDR3 DNA reads as TGTGCCAGCAGCAAACAGGGAGCCGGGGAGCTGTTTTTT. It is translated as CASSKQGAGELFF.